Below are 5 T cell receptor beta chains sequenced from a single sample in a study of control samples from healthy donors and cancer patients. Sequencing used immunoSEQ multiplex PCR; TCRdb keeps in-frame clones, though not all of them. The repertoire consists of over 110,000 clones, with around 85% occurring once and the leading ten covering around 9%. Material: blood. These TCRs come from a woman younger than 45 in good health.

V is TRBV19 and J is TRBJ2-7; no reliable D call. The V end was cut by 0 bases, the J end by 5 bases, with 5 bases between. In germline, CDR1 is LNHDA, CDR2 SQIVND (reference sequence). This CDR3 region has 12 residues. CDR3 DNA: TGTGCCAGTAGTATAGAAGGAAACGAGCAGTACTTC. Translating gives CASSIEGNEQYF.

This clone was observed once. The chain employs TRBV28 and TRBJ1-4; D is unresolved. V lost 6 bases and J lost 8, with 19 bases in between. Germline-derived CDR1 and CDR2 are MDHEN and SYDVKM. The CDR3 totals 15 residues. Written as DNA, the CDR3 is TGTGCCAGCAGAGTGGGTGAGGGCGGGAGAGAAAAACTGTTTTTT. Encoded protein: CASRVGEGGREKLFF.

The genes are TRBV28 and TRBJ2-1, with D perhaps matching TRBD1 (6 bases). The ends were cut back, 3 bases at V and 4 bases at J, with 10 bases in the middle. The length of the CDR3 is 14 residues. The germline V gene encodes CDR1 MDHEN and CDR2 SYDVKM. CDR3 in amino acids: CASSLWDTYNEQFF. CDR3 nucleotide sequence: TGTGCCAGCAGTTTGTGGGACACTTACAATGAGCAGTTCTTC.

The rearrangement links TRBV7-9 to TRBJ1-4; 8 bases match TRBD1. The J segment lost 8 bases and the V segment lost 6 bases, leaving 14 bases of the junction unmatched. The CDR3 covers 16 residues. Germline CDR1 SEHNR, CDR2 FQNEAQ (reference sequence). CDR3 sequence: CASSQLQGVEEEKLFF. The CDR3 DNA follows: TGTGCCAGCAGTCAACTACAGGGGGTGGAAGAAGAAAAACTGTTTTTT.

The V and J genes are TRBV11-2 and TRBJ2-1; possibly TRBD2 for D (6 bases). The CDR3 extends over 13 amino acids. V was shortened by 4 bases and J by 10 bases, with 14 bases between the two germline ends. CDR1 is SGHAT and CDR2 is FQNNGV in the germline V gene. The DNA of the CDR3 is TGTGCCAGCAGCTCCCCCCCTGGGGGGGAGCAGTTCTTC. Its protein is CASSSPPGGEQFF.